Shown below are 5 T cell receptor beta chains from a single sample sequenced in a study of human versus mouse CDR3 diversity and MHC coevolution. Generated by immunoSEQ multiplex PCR, the TCRdb table keeps only in-frame clones and is missing some. The table has tens of thousands of clones, less than 95% seen once. Input material: naive CD4+ T cells from blood. Specified subset: CD45RO-negative CD62L-positive naive CD4 T cells. All receptors derive from a person aged 30-70 years in good health.

Only one count was recorded for this clone. This sequence joins TRBV30 and TRBJ1-2; TRBD1 agrees at 9 bases. This CDR3 is 13 amino acids long. Germline CDR1 is GTSNPN and CDR2 is SVGIG (reference sequence). V was clipped by 1 base and J by 7 bases; unmatched bases: 4. CDR3 amino acids: CAWSGDREGGYTF. CDR3 in DNA: TGTGCCTGGAGTGGGGACAGGGAGGGTGGCTACACCTTC. The full variable domain, its missing parts supplied by reference TRBV30 and TRBJ1-2, is SQTIHQWPATLVQPVGSPLSLECTVEGTSNPNLYWYRQAAGRGLQLLFYSVGIGQISSEVPQNLSASRPQDRQFILSSKKLLLSDSGFYLCAWSGDREGGYTFGSGTRLTVV.

This chain links TRBV9 with TRBJ2-5, with a possible D match to TRBD2 (5 bases). The DNA end is more similar to TRBJ2-7, so the J call may be wrong. Germline assignment: CDR1 SGDLS and CDR2 YYNGEE. The CDR3 length is 15 residues. CDR3 nucleotide sequence: TGTGCCAGCAGCGTACGGATTGGAGGTCCCTACGAGCAGTACTTC. Translated: CASSVRIGGPYEQYF.

The rearrangement links TRBV27 to TRBJ2-7; D uncertain. In germline, CDR1 is MNHEY, CDR2 SMNVEV (reference sequence). There are 11 residues in the CDR3. V was shortened by 3 bases and J by 3 bases, with 3 bases between the two germline ends. The CDR3 reads CASSFRYEQYF. In DNA, the CDR3 is TGTGCCAGCAGTTTCCGCTACGAGCAGTACTTC.

This clone was counted between two and nine times. V usage is TRBV10-3 and J usage is TRBJ1-3, with TRBD1 as a possible D gene (6 bases). V lost 8 bases and J lost 6, with 11 bases in between. The CDR3 loop spans 12 amino acids. Germline V gene sequence: CDR1 ENHRY, CDR2 SYGVKD. The CDR3 loop is CAIGQPPNTIYF. CDR3 nucleotide sequence: TGTGCCATCGGACAGCCTCCAAACACCATATATTTT.

This chain uses TRBV4-1 with TRBJ1-5, with D possibly matching TRBD1 (6 bases). Deletions cut 0 bases from V and 9 bases from J, with 18 bases between. The CDR3 length is 16 residues. Germline V gives CDR1 MGHRA, CDR2 YSYEKL. The CDR3 coding sequence is TGCGCCAGCAGCCAAGAAGGGGGACGTGGGAACTTGCCCCAGCATTTT. It specifies CASSQEGGRGNLPQHF.